This TCR beta chain was identified during a study of shared clonotypes between healthy human individuals (dated by TCRdb to between 2020 and 2021). Describing the broader study: A couple of women and three men aged 18 to 49 years were included in the cohort. For each donor, CD4 naive and CD4 memory were each given three plates, CD8 naive was given two plates, and CD8 memory was given one plate. Blood TCR repertoires of about five healthy adults were deeply sequenced to estimate repertoire size and the extent of clonotype sharing between individuals. Libraries were prepared and TCR repertoires were sequenced by different laboratories using diverse techniques, in order to increase sequencing depth and limit assay-specific biases. Per donor, leukapheresis produced somewhere between about 0.85 and 9.5 billion PBMCs.

The CDR3 has 13 amino acids, counting the end cysteine and phenylalanine. Kept here is only the CDR3 DNA, which spans 39 bases and is read in frame from base 1. The germline V gene provides CDR1 MDHEN and CDR2 SYDVKM. This clone occurred a few times. Its antigen is still unknown. The junction departs from germline at one end; a sequencing error may be responsible. Using the deep immunoSEQ assay, multiplex PCR amplified TCR CDR3 regions from genomic DNA. For each cell subset, the extracted genomic DNA was distributed evenly across all wells of several immunoSEQ 96-well plates, and each plate served as one replicate. For sorted subsets, about 200 ng genomic DNA, equal to tens of thousands of T cell genomes, was loaded into each replicate PCR. The purified libraries were quantified using a Qubit 3.0 fluorometer, sized with a Bioanalyzer 2100, and then quantified again using the KAPA Library Quantification kit. A separate single-read 150-cycle Illumina NextSeq 550 flow cell was used to sequence each immunoSEQ 96-well plate. Concerning the study's data processing: The immunoSEQ output contained only junctional sequences without quality scores, so filtering could not match that applied to full-length reads. To assign V/J genes and CDR3, sequences were annotated using PyIR, a Python wrapper for IgBLAST v1.9, with IMGT germline references. Reads with weak V/J assignments (E-value above 1e-6), missing CDR3, stop codons, out-of-frame junctions, or ambiguous translated residues were removed. A V3J clonotype was defined by an identical inferred V gene, J gene, and CDR3 amino acid sequence. To compute the percentage overlap between repertoires, the number of shared unique clonotypes was divided by the size of the smaller repertoire. Richness of each repertoire was evaluated using RTK rarefaction, the Chao1 estimator, and Recon v2.1 estimates of unobserved clonotypes. Generation probabilities for all TCRbeta clonotypes obtained by the gDNA method from a handful of donors were computed using OLGA. Drawn from immuneACCESS, this table holds only the in-frame rearrangements with V and J called that TCRdb kept. Clones are partly lost; checked studies trace under half to an unresolved V gene and leave the rest unexplained. That table is the source of V, J and clone size, and D and trimming were worked out from the DNA. This sample holds approximately 720,000 clones; 60% to 80% were observed only once. Roughly 1.8% of the sample belongs to the ten largest clones.

The paper as a whole reports these results and caveats: Rarefaction of sorted-subset datasets indicated incomplete sequencing despite the large sequencing depth. About 5% of naive CD4, 3.5% of naive CD8, around 2.3% of memory CD4, and 0.35% to 0.5% of memory CD8 clonotypes were shared across a few donors. The small number of donors limited the genetic and exposure-history diversity represented. Only blood was sampled, and tissue TCR repertoires likely differ from those in blood. Compared with non-shared clonotypes, the clonotypes found in all four sorted-subset donors had higher generation probabilities. Naive subsets generally had larger estimated clonotype richness than memory subsets did. Pairwise subsampling indicated that sequencing depth was expected to affect the degree of clonotype sharing among donors.

Healthy HIV-negative adults with no recently reported acute infections or vaccinations were included as donors. All donors were Caucasian adults living in Nashville, Tennessee, USA. Magnetic negative selection was used to enrich CD4+ T cells, after which naive cells were positively selected on CD45RA and the negative fraction became the memory subset. Blood was collected by leukapheresis, and PBMCs were isolated by Ficoll-Histopaque density gradient centrifugation and then cryopreserved in liquid nitrogen vapor phase. Purity and quantity of every magnetically sorted T cell population were checked by analytical flow cytometry. Each sorted fraction had its genomic DNA isolated and then quantified by UV absorbance on a Nanodrop 2000c.

The clonotype was recovered from a woman in her twenties or thirties in good health. The chain links TRBV28 with TRBJ2-5, and the D gene may be TRBD1, 6 bases matching. Material for sequencing was memory CD4+ T cells sorted from blood. This specimen's cell subset or site label, interpreted: CD45RA-negative fraction. Here is the DNA: TGTGCCAGCAGTTTACAGGGGAGCGAGACCAAGTACTTC. It is translated as CASSLQGSETKYF.